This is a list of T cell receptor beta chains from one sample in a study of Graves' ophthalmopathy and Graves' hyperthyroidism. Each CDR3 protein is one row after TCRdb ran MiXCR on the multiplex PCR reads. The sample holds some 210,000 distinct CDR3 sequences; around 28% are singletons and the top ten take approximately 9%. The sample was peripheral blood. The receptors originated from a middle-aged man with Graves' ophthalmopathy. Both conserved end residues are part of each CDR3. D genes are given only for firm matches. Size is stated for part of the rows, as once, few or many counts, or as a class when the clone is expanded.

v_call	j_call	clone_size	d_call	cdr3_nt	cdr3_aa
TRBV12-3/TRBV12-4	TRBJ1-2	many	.	TGTGCCAGCGCCCTCTCGGACAGACGAGCTAACTATGGCTACACCTTC	CASALSDRRANYGYTF
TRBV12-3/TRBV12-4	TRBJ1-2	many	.	TGTGCCAGCAGTCCAAGACGCGCGGCAGGGGCTTATGGCTACACCTTC	CASSPRRAAGAYGYTF
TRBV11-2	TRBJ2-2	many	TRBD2	TGTGCCAGCAGCCCGTATGTTACAGGACTAGCGGCCACCGGGGAGCTGTTTTTT	CASSPYVTGLAATGELFF
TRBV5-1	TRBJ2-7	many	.	TGCGCCAGCAGCTTGGCCGGAAGACACGAGCAGTACTTC	CASSLAGRHEQYF
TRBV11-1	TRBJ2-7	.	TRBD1	TGTGCCAGCAGCTTAGGGGACAGGGAGAGCAAGAGGTCCTACGAGCAGTACTTC	CASSLGDRESKRSYEQYF
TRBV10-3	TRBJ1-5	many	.	TGTGCCATCAGTGAGTCGAGTTCAGGAAGAAGCAATCAGCCCCAGCATTTT	CAISESSSGRSNQPQHF
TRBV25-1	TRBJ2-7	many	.	TGTGCCAGCAGTGAGAGGCCGGGGGTAATAGTCCCCTACGAGCAGTACTTC	CASSERPGVIVPYEQYF
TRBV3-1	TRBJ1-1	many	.	TGTGCCAGCAGCCAGCTACAGGGGAACACTGAAGCTTTCTTT	CASSQLQGNTEAFF
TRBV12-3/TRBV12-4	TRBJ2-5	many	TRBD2	TGTGCCAGCACCGGCGAACTAGCGGGATGGGACTGGGGGGAGACCCAGTACTTC	CASTGELAGWDWGETQYF
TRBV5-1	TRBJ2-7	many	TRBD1	TGCGCCAGCAGCTCCGGGACAGACTCCTACGAGCAGTACTTC	CASSSGTDSYEQYF
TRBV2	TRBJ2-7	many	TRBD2	TGTGCCAGCAGTGAGCTAGCGGGATCCTACGAGCAGTACTTC	CASSELAGSYEQYF
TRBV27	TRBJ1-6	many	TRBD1	TGTGCCAGCAGTTTGAGGGGGACAGGGCCCGTCACCCTCCACTTT	CASSLRGTGPVTLHF
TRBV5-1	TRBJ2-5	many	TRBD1	TGCGCCAGCAGCTTGGGGGCCGCCGCGACAGGGGGCTTTGGGACCCAGTACTTC	CASSLGAAATGGFGTQYF
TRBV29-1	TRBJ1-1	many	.	TGCAGCTCTTTATTAACGCTCGGGGGCTCGGTCACTGAAGCTTTCTTT	CSSLLTLGGSVTEAFF
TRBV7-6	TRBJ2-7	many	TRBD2	TGTGCCAGCAGTTCACTAGCGGGGCCTTCCTACGAGCAGTACTTC	CASSSLAGPSYEQYF
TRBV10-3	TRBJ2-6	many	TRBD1	TGTGCCATCAGTGAAGGGAACAGGGGCGGTGGGGCCAACGTCCTGACTTTC	CAISEGNRGGGANVLTF
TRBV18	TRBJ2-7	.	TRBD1	TGTGCCAGCTCACCCTCCCAGGGGGCAATCAACGAGCAGTACTTC	CASSPSQGAINEQYF
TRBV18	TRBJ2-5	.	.	TGTGCCAGCTCACCACCTAGCGGACAAGAGACCCAGTACTTC	CASSPPSGQETQYF
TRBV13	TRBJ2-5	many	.	TGTGCCAGCAGCGCAAAATCGGGCAGGGAAGAGACCCAGTACTTC	CASSAKSGREETQYF
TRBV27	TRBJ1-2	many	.	TGTGCCAGCAGTTTATTGGGGTATGGCTATGGCTACACCTTC	CASSLLGYGYGYTF
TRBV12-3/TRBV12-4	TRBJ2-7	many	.	TGTGCCAGCGGCCCCGAAGCTGGGCGAGCCTACGAGCAGTACTTC	CASGPEAGRAYEQYF
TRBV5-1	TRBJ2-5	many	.	TGCGCCAGCAGCTTGGATGTCGGGAGCGAAGAGACCCAGTACTTC	CASSLDVGSEETQYF
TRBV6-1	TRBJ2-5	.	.	TGTGCCAGCAGTGAAGTACCCGACTTC	CASSEVPDF
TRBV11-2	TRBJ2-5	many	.	TGTGCCAGCAGCTTAGGTACTAGTCAAGAGACCCAGTACTTC	CASSLGTSQETQYF
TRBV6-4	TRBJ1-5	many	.	TGTGCCAGCAGTGAGAGGGAGAATCAGCCCCAGCATTTT	CASSERENQPQHF
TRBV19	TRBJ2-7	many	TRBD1	TGTGCCAGTAGTCTACGGACAGGGGCCTACGAGCAGTACTTC	CASSLRTGAYEQYF
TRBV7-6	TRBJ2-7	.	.	TGTGCCAGCAGCTTAGAACAGGGCGAAGACGAGCAGTACTTC	CASSLEQGEDEQYF
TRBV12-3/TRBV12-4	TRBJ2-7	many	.	TGTGCCAGCAGTTTAAGGCAGGGATACGAGCAGTACTTC	CASSLRQGYEQYF
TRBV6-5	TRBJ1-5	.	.	TGTGCCAGCAGTTATTCCGCAGGGACCAATCAGCCCCAGCATTTT	CASSYSAGTNQPQHF
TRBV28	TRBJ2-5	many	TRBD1	TGTGCCAGCAGCCCGGACAGGGATAAAGAGACCCAGTACTTC	CASSPDRDKETQYF
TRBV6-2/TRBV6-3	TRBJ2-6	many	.	TGTGCCAGCAGTTTGCAGGGTCGGGCTGGGGCCAACGTCCTGACTTTC	CASSLQGRAGANVLTF
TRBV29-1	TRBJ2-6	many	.	TGCAGCGTTGGAGACAGCTCTGGGGCCAACGTCCTGACTTTC	CSVGDSSGANVLTF
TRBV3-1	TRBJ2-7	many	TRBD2	TGTGCCAGCAGCCGAGCGGGAGCTTCCTACGAGCAGTACTTC	CASSRAGASYEQYF
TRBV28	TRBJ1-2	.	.	TGTGCCAGCAGCACTGGAGGGTTCACTGGCTACACCTTC	CASSTGGFTGYTF
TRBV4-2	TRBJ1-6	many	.	TGTGCCAGCAGCCAAGGGACAGCTCCATATTCACCCCTCCACTTT	CASSQGTAPYSPLHF
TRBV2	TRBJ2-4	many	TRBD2	TGTGCCAGCATTCTACTAGCGGGAGAGGCGTACATTCAGTACTTC	CASILLAGEAYIQYF
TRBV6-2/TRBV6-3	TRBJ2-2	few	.	TGTGCCAGCAGTTACGGTATGGGGGATGATCCCGGGGAGCTGTTTTTT	CASSYGMGDDPGELFF
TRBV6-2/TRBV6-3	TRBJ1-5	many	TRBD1	TGTGCCAGCAGTTACTCTGGACAGGGCGGCCAGCCCCAGCATTTT	CASSYSGQGGQPQHF